This is a list of T cell receptor beta chains from one sample in a study of blood T cells in healthy people across ages. Each CDR3 protein is one row after TCRdb ran MiXCR on the 5' RACE reads. The data show around 970,000 distinct CDR3 sequences, just over 50% seen once. The sample was blood. All receptors come from a woman in her sixties or seventies in good health. The CDR3 runs from the conserved cysteine through the conserved F or W. A D gene is named only where the DNA matches it firmly. Only part of the rows carry a size: once, few, many, or a class if the clone is expanded.

TRBV6-2/TRBV6-3	TRBJ1-5	.	.	TGTGCCAGCAGTTACGAGGGGCGGCCCAATCAGCCCCAGCATTTT	CASSYEGRPNQPQHF
TRBV7-3	TRBJ1-6	TRBD1	many	TGTGCCAGCAGCTCTACAGGGGGAAGGTCACCCCTCCACTTT	CASSSTGGRSPLHF
TRBV20-1	TRBJ2-7	.	.	TGCAGTGCTAGGGTACTCCGGGGAGCGGGTCCCTACGAGCAGTACTTC	CSARVLRGAGPYEQYF
TRBV25-1	TRBJ1-2	.	once	TGTGCCAGCAGAAACCCGGGAGACCAGTATGGCTACACCTTC	CASRNPGDQYGYTF
TRBV29-1	TRBJ2-3	TRBD2	few	TGCAGCGTTGGGGCTAGCGGGGCAGATACGCAGTATTTT	CSVGASGADTQYF
TRBV28	TRBJ2-6	.	.	TGTGCCAGCAGATCCCGGACTTATTATCAGTCTGGGGCCAACGTCCTGACTTTC	CASRSRTYYQSGANVLTF
TRBV28	TRBJ1-5	.	.	TGTGCCAGCGTTGTAGCAGGTTCCTCCAATCAGCCCCAGCATTTT	CASVVAGSSNQPQHF
TRBV7-2	TRBJ2-7	.	few	TGTGCCAGCAGCTTAGCGGGGAGCGGAGTGAGCTACGAGCAGTACTTC	CASSLAGSGVSYEQYF
TRBV5-6	TRBJ2-4	.	few	TGTGCCAGCAGCGCCGCCCAGGCTCTCAAAAACATTCAGTACTTC	CASSAAQALKNIQYF
TRBV5-1	TRBJ2-5	.	.	TGCGCCAGCAGCGTTACAGGGTCGGAAGAGACCCAGTACTTC	CASSVTGSEETQYF
TRBV18	TRBJ1-2	.	few	TGTGCCAGCTCACCTCCGATTGGTTCCCCTATCTATGGCTACACCTTC	CASSPPIGSPIYGYTF
TRBV4-3	TRBJ2-1	TRBD1	.	TGCGCCAGAAGACGGACAGGGCGCTACAATGAGCAGTTCTTC	CARRRTGRYNEQFF
TRBV20-1	TRBJ1-2	.	once	TGCAGTGCTAGACCCCCCGGGAACTATGGCTACACCTTC	CSARPPGNYGYTF
TRBV20-1	TRBJ1-2	TRBD1	few	TGCAGTGCTAGATGGGGACAGGCGCCGGGCTACACCTTC	CSARWGQAPGYTF
TRBV29-1	TRBJ2-3	TRBD2	.	TGCAGCTCTATAGCGGGAGCTGGGGCAGATACGCAGTATTTT	CSSIAGAGADTQYF
TRBV7-9	TRBJ2-1	TRBD1	.	TGTGCCAGCAGCTCGGGACAGGGGTTCCACAATGAGCAGTTCTTC	CASSSGQGFHNEQFF
TRBV4-1	TRBJ2-7	.	few	TGCGCCAGCAGCCAAGATCTAAGAAGAGGACCTAGTCAGTACTTC	CASSQDLRRGPSQYF
TRBV12-3/TRBV12-4	TRBJ2-3	TRBD2	.	TGTGCCAGCAGTTTCGGGGGACTAGCCGGAACAGATACGCAGTATTTT	CASSFGGLAGTDTQYF
TRBV10-3	TRBJ2-7	TRBD2	.	TGTGCCATCGGGACTAGCGGAAGCTACGAGCAGTACTTC	CAIGTSGSYEQYF
TRBV28	TRBJ2-7	.	.	TGTGCCAGCAGTTTAGTGGACAATCGTAACGAGCAGTACTTC	CASSLVDNRNEQYF
TRBV20-1	TRBJ2-7	TRBD2	.	TGCAGTGCTTGGACTAGCGGGCACACCTACGAGCAGTACTTC	CSAWTSGHTYEQYF
TRBV9	TRBJ2-4	TRBD2	few	TGTGCCAGCAGCGCGGGAGGTCCAGCCAAAAACATTCAGTACTTC	CASSAGGPAKNIQYF
TRBV30	TRBJ2-7	.	.	TGTGCCTGGAGTCCCGCGCCCAAAGCTGCGGAGTCCCAGTACTTC	CAWSPAPKAAESQYF
TRBV28	TRBJ2-3	TRBD2	.	TGTGCCAGCAGTCACCAAGGGACTAGCGGGAGGGGCGCAGATACGCAGTATTTT	CASSHQGTSGRGADTQYF
TRBV13	TRBJ2-7	TRBD2	.	TGTGCCAGCAGCTTAGGCCTAGCGGGAGGAGGTAGGGACGAGCAGTACTTC	CASSLGLAGGGRDEQYF
TRBV20-1	TRBJ2-7	.	few	TGCAGTGCTAGAGATCAGAGGGGCCCCTACGAGCAGTACTTC	CSARDQRGPYEQYF
TRBV6-2/TRBV6-3	TRBJ2-7	TRBD1	.	TGTGCCAGCAGTGAGACAGGGGGCCTTTACGAGCAGTACTTC	CASSETGGLYEQYF
TRBV5-1	TRBJ1-5	.	.	TGCGCCAGCAGCCCGGAGGCAGCTAGCAATCAGCCCCAGCATTTT	CASSPEAASNQPQHF
TRBV20-1	TRBJ2-7	TRBD2	.	TGCAGTGCTAGTGACTTCGGGGGGTTCTCCTACGAGCAGTACTTC	CSASDFGGFSYEQYF
TRBV10-3	TRBJ1-2	.	.	TGTGCCATCAGTTCAGGGGATGGTGGCTACACCTTC	CAISSGDGGYTF
TRBV7-8	TRBJ2-1	.	.	TGTGCCAGCAGCTCACTCGTAGGGAAGGATGAGCAGTTCTTC	CASSSLVGKDEQFF
TRBV20-1	TRBJ2-7	.	few	TGCAGTGCTGGACAATACGAGCAGTACTTC	CSAGQYEQYF
TRBV29-1	TRBJ1-4	.	.	TGCAGCGTTAGCCAGGGTAATGAAAAACTGTTTTTT	CSVSQGNEKLFF
TRBV6-2/TRBV6-3	TRBJ2-5	TRBD1	.	TGTGCCAGCACCCGGGACAGGGGGCTGGAGACCCAGTACTTC	CASTRDRGLETQYF
TRBV20-1	TRBJ2-7	TRBD2	.	TGCAGTGCTCCGAAACCGGGACTACACTACGAGCAGTACTTC	CSAPKPGLHYEQYF
TRBV13	TRBJ1-2	.	.	TGTGCCAGCAGCCAACGATGGGGAGGCTATGGCTACACCTTC	CASSQRWGGYGYTF
TRBV20-1	TRBJ1-1	.	.	TGCAGTGCTTTAGGGGGAATGAACACTGAAGCTTTCTTT	CSALGGMNTEAFF
TRBV29-1	TRBJ1-4	.	.	TGCAGCGTTGTCGGCGGCGGAACTAATGAAAAACTGTTTTTT	CSVVGGGTNEKLFF
TRBV12-3/TRBV12-4	TRBJ2-5	TRBD2	.	TGTGCCAGCGGATCCAGTGCCAGGACTAGCGCCCAAGAGACCCAGTACTTC	CASGSSARTSAQETQYF
TRBV25-1	TRBJ1-4	.	.	TGTGCCAGCAGTGATCTTCGAGGAGCAACTAATGAAAAACTGTTTTTT	CASSDLRGATNEKLFF
TRBV10-3	TRBJ2-7	.	few	TGTGCCATCAGGGAGGTCTCCAGCTCCTACGAGCAGTACTTC	CAIREVSSSYEQYF
TRBV20-1	TRBJ2-1	.	few	TGCAGTGGGGGCGTCTCCTACAATGAGCAGTTCTTC	CSGGVSYNEQFF
TRBV7-6	TRBJ2-7	.	.	TGTGCCAGCAGCTCGGGTCCTTTGAGCGAGCAGTACTTC	CASSSGPLSEQYF